The clone carrying this TCR beta chain was observed many times. Its matching antigen is unknown. Germline CDR1 reads SGHTA; CDR2 reads FQGNSA. The CDR3 is made up of 16 amino acids. V lost 5 bases to trimming and J lost 2 bases; unmatched junction nucleotides: 10. This sample is part of a study of T cell repertoires in cytomegalovirus infection. TCRdb ran MiXCR on the reads and lists one entry per CDR3 protein. This sample has around 260,000 distinct CDR3 sequences, with 20% to 30% found just once. Study-wide results and caveats: HLA-C-restricted TCR beta clonotypes specific for CMV led the ex vivo response.

The TCR originated in a human donor in good health (CMV status not recorded). Some clones in this sample may be carry-over from other donors' samples. This sequence joins TRBV7-2 and TRBJ1-2; 8 bases are a match to TRBD1. What was sequenced was PBMCs. This CDR3 reads CASSPDGGTGNYGYTF. The CDR3 nucleotides read TGTGCCAGCAGCCCCGACGGGGGGACAGGAAACTATGGCTACACCTTC.